The 10 T cell receptor beta chains below come from one sample, sequenced in a study of T-cell reconstitution after alpha-beta-depleted transplantation in children. Unique molecular identifiers were built into the TCRbeta library. MiXCR, run by TCRdb on the PCR reads, gives a single entry per CDR3 protein. In the table there are 300,000 to 400,000 distinct CDR3 sequences, over 20% of which are singletons. The sequencing used PBMCs, mostly from graft donor cells, collected 180 days after TCRalphabeta/CD19-depleted stem cell transplant. The receptors derive from a male patient younger than 18 who had a stem cell transplant for acute lymphoblastic leukemia, so the T cells may come from the graft donor.

This clonotype was detected ten times or more. The chain has TRBV5-1 and TRBJ2-3; D remains ambiguous. The germline CDR1 and CDR2 sequences are SGHRS and YFSETQ. This CDR3 spans 12 amino acids. Trimming took 1 base from V and 3 from J, leaving 3 bases between them. DNA for the CDR3: TGCGCCAGCAGCTTGTGGACAGATACGCAGTATTTT. Its translation: CASSLWTDTQYF.

V usage is TRBV19 and J usage is TRBJ2-1; no clear D. The V and J ends lost 1 base and 0 bases respectively, with 7 bases between them. The CDR3 loop spans 15 amino acids. Germline CDR1 is LNHDA and CDR2 is SQIVND (reference sequence). CDR3 sequence reads: CASSIAVRSYNEQFF. The DNA of the CDR3 is TGTGCCAGTAGTATAGCCGTCCGCTCCTACAATGAGCAGTTCTTC.

The sample holds a few counts of this clonotype. The chain carries TRBV6-5 and TRBJ2-7, with 7 bases fitting TRBD1. J was trimmed by 1 base and V by 7 bases; bases with no gene match: 4. Germline V gene data show CDR1 as MNHEY and CDR2 as SVGAGI. The CDR3 is made up of 13 amino acids. For the CDR3, the DNA is TGTGCCAGCACCCGGGACAGTTCCTACGAGCAGTACTTC. This gives the protein CASTRDSSYEQYF.

In its sample, this clonotype was seen a few times. CDR3 bases: TGTGCCAGCAGCTCAAACAGGGCATTGGACGAAAAACTGTTTTTT. This gives the protein CASSSNRALDEKLFF. J is TRBJ1-4 and V is TRBV5-4, with a weak D call TRBD1 (6 bases). From germline, CDR1 is SGHNT and CDR2 YYREEE (reference sequence). V lost 3 bases and J lost 8, with 17 bases in between. The CDR3 runs to 15 residues.

The chain uses TRBV5-1 and TRBJ2-1, with TRBD2 as a possible D gene (6 bases). This CDR3 region has 15 residues. CDR1 and CDR2 from the germline V gene are SGHRS and YFSETQ. The V end was cut by 2 bases, the J end by 4 bases, with 13 bases between. In DNA, the CDR3 is TGCGCCAGCAGCTTCGGAGGGAGGCTATACAATGAGCAGTTCTTC. It is translated as CASSFGGRLYNEQFF.

This clonotype was detected only a few times. The genes are TRBV12-3 or TRBV12-4 and TRBJ2-1; 11 nucleotides align to TRBD2. Germline trimming cut 7 bases from V and 8 bases from J; bases unmatched to any gene: 4. CDR3 length: 13 amino acids. The DNA of the CDR3 is TGTGCCAGCACCCTAGCGGGAGGCGATGAGCAGTTCTTC. It encodes CASTLAGGDEQFF.

This sequence joins TRBV6-1 and TRBJ2-7, with D uncertain. The CDR3 loop spans 15 amino acids. Trimming pared 5 bases from V and 0 bases from J, leaving 14 bases between. Germline V CDR1 and CDR2: MNHNS, SASEGT. CDR3 nucleotides: TGTGCCAGCAGTCGTAACGGTTTGAGCTCCTACGAGCAGTACTTC. Translation gives CASSRNGLSSYEQYF.

This clonotype came up a few times. The rearrangement uses TRBV5-4 and TRBJ2-7; D might be TRBD1 (6 bases). The V gene lost 5 bases and the J gene lost 2 bases, with 17 bases spanning the gap. CDR3 length equals 15 residues. Looked up from germline, CDR1 is SGHNT and CDR2 is YYREEE (reference sequence). The CDR3 reads CASSRPGAQAYEQYF. Written as DNA, the CDR3 is TGTGCCAGCAGTCGTCCAGGGGCGCAGGCCTACGAGCAGTACTTC.

This clonotype appeared a few times. The V call is TRBV5-1, the J call TRBJ2-1, with 13 bases aligning to TRBD2. Trimming removed 2 bases from V and 9 bases from J; junction bases left unmatched: 5. Germline CDR1 and CDR2: SGHRS and YFSETQ. The CDR3 covers 15 residues. This CDR3 reads CASSLLAGGPREQFF. CDR3 nucleotide sequence: TGCGCCAGCAGCTTACTAGCGGGAGGGCCGCGTGAGCAGTTCTTC.

The rearrangement joins TRBV12-3 or TRBV12-4 to TRBJ1-5; D gene uncertain. Trimming took 6 bases from V and 0 from J, leaving 6 bases between them. This CDR3 spans 13 amino acids. The CDR3: CASRTNSNQPQHF. DNA for the CDR3: TGTGCCAGCAGAACTAATAGCAATCAGCCCCAGCATTTT.